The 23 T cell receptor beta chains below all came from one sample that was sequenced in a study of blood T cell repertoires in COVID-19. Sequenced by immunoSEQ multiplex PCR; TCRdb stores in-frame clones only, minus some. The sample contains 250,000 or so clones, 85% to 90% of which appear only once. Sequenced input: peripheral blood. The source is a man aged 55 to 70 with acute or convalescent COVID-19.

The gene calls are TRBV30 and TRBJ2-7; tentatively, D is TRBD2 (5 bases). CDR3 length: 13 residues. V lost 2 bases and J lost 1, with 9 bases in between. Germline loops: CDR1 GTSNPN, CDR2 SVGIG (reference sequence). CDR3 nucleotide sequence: TGTGCCTGGAGTCCGGGGATTTCCTACGAGCAGTACTTC. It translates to CAWSPGISYEQYF.

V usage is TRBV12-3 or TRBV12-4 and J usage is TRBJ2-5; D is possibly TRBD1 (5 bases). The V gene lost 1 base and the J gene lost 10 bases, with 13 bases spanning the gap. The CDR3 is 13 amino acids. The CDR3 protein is CASSLVGVVVQYF. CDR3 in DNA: TGTGCCAGCAGTTTAGTAGGGGTTGTGGTCCAGTACTTC.

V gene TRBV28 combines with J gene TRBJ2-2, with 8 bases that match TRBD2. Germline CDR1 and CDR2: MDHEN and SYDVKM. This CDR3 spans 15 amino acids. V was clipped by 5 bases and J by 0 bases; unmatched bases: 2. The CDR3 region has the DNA TGTGCCAGCAGTCAAGCGGGAGCGAACACCGGGGAGCTGTTTTTT. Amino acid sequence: CASSQAGANTGELFF.

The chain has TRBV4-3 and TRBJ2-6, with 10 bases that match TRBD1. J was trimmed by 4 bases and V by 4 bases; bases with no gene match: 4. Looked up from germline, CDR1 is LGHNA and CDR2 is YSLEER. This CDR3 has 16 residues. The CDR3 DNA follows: TGCGCCAGCAGCCCGGGACAGGGGTCCGGGGCCAACGTCCTGACTTTC. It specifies CASSPGQGSGANVLTF.

CDR3 sequence reads: CASSQVGQNTEAFF. The CDR3 DNA sequence: TGTGCCAGCAGCCAGGTCGGACAGAACACTGAAGCTTTCTTT. This chain links TRBV4-2 with TRBJ1-1; D is perhaps TRBD1 (5 bases). CDR1 and CDR2 from the germline V gene are LGHNA and YNFKEQ. This CDR3 contains 14 residues. The V end lost 3 bases, the J end lost 1 base, and 9 bases lay between the germline ends.

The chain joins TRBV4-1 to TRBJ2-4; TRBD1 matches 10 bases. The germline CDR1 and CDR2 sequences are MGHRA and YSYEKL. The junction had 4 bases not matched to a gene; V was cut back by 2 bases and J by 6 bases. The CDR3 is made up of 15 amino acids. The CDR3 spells CASSQPRTGGNIQYF. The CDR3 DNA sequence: TGCGCCAGCAGCCAACCCCGGACAGGGGGAAACATTCAGTACTTC.

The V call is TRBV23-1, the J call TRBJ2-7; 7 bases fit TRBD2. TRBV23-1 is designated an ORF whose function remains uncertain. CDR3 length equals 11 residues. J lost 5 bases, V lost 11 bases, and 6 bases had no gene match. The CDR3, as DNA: TGCGCCGCTCCCGGGGGGAACGAGCAGTACTTC. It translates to CAAPGGNEQYF.

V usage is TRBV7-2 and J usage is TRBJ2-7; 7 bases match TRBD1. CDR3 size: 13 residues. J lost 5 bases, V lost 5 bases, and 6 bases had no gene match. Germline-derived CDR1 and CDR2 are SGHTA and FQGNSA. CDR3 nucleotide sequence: TGTGCCAGCAGCCTTACAGGGGTCCACGAGCAGTACTTC. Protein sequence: CASSLTGVHEQYF. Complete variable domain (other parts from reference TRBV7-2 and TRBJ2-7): GAGVSQSPSNKVTEKGKDVELRCDPISGHTALYWYRQSLGQGLEFLIYFQGNSAPDKSGLPSDRFSAERTGGSVSTLTIQRTQQEDSAVYLCASSLTGVHEQYFGPGTRLTVT.

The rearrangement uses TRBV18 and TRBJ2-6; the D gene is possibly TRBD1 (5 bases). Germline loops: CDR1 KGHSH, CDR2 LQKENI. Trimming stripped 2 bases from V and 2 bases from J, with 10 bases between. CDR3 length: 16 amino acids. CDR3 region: CASSPGRVAGANVLTF. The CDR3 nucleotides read TGTGCCAGCTCACCAGGCAGGGTAGCTGGGGCCAACGTCCTGACTTTC.

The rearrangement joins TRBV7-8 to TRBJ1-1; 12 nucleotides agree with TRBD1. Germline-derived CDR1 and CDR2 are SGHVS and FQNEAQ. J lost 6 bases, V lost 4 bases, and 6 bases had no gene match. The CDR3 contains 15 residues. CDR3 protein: CASSSRDRGPPEAFF. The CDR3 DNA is TGTGCCAGCAGCTCCCGGGACAGGGGGCCCCCTGAAGCTTTCTTT.

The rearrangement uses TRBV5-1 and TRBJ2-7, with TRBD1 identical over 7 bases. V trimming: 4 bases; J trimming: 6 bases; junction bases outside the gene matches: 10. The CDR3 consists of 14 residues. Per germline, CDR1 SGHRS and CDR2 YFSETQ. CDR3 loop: CASSQLQGVGEQYF. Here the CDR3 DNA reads TGCGCCAGCAGCCAGCTCCAGGGGGTCGGCGAGCAGTACTTC.

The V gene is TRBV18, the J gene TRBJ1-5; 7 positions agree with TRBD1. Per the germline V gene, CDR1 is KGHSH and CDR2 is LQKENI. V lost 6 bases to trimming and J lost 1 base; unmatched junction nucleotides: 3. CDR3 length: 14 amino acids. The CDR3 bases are TGTGCCAGCTCCAGGGGGGAAAGCAATCAGCCCCAGCATTTT. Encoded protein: CASSRGESNQPQHF.

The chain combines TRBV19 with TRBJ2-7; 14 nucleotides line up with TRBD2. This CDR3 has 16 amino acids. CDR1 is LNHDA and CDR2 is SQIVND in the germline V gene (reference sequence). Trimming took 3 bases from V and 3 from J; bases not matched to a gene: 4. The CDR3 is CASSMGLAGDFYEQYF. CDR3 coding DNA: TGTGCCAGTAGTATGGGACTAGCGGGAGACTTCTACGAGCAGTACTTC.

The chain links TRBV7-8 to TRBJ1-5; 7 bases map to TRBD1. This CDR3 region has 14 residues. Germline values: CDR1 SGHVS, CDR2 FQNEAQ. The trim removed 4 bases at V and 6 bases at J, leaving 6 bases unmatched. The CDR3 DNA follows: TGTGCCAGCAGCTCAACAGGGGAGGTTCAGCCCCAGCATTTT. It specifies CASSSTGEVQPQHF.

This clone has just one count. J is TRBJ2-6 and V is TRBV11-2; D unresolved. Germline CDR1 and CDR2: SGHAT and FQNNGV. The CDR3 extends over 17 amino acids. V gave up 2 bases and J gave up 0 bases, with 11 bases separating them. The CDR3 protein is CASSLLVPSSGANVLTF. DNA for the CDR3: TGTGCCAGCAGCTTATTGGTCCCTAGCTCTGGGGCCAACGTCCTGACTTTC.

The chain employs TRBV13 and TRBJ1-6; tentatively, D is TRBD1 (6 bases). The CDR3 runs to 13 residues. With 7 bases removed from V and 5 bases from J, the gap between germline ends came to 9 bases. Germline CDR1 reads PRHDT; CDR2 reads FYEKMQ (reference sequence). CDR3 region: CASTNRDNSPLHF. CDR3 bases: TGTGCCAGCACCAACAGGGATAATTCACCCCTCCACTTT.

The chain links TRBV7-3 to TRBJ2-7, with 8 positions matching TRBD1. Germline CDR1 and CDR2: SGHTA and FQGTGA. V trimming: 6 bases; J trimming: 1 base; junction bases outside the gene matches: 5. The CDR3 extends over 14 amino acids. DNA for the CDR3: TGTGCCAGCAGACCGACAGGGGCATCCTACGAGCAGTACTTC. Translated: CASRPTGASYEQYF.

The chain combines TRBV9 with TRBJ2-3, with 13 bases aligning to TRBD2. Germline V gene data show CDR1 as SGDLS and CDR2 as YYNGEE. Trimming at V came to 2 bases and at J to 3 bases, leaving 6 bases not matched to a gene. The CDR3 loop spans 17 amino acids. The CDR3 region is CASSVRELAGGTDTQYF. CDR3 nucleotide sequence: TGTGCCAGCAGCGTGAGGGAACTAGCGGGAGGGACAGATACGCAGTATTTT.

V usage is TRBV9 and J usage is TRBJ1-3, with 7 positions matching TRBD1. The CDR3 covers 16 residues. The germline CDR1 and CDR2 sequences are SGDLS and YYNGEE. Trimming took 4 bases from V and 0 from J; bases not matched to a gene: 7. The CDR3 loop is CASSPVDRSSGNTIYF. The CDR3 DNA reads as TGTGCCAGCAGCCCTGTGGACAGGAGCTCTGGAAACACCATATATTTT. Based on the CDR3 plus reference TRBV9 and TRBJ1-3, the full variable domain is DSGVTQTPKHLITATGQRVTLRCSPRSGDLSVYWYQQSLDQGLQFLIQYYNGEERAKGNILERFSAQQFPDLHSELNLSSLELGDSALYFCASSPVDRSSGNTIYFGEGSWLTVV.

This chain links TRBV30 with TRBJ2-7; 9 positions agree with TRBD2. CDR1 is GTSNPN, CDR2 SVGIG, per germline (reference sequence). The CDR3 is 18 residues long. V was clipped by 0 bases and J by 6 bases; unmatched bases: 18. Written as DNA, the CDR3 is TGTGCCTGGAGTGTATTAGAGAGGTCGTGGCGGGAGGGCCTCGAGCAGTACTTC. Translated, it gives CAWSVLERSWREGLEQYF.

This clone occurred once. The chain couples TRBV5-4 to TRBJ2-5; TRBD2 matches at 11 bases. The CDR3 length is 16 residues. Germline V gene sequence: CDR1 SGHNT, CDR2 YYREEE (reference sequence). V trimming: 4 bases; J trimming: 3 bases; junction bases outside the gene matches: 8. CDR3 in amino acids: CASSGKLAGGKETQYF. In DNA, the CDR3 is TGTGCCAGCAGCGGGAAGCTAGCGGGAGGTAAAGAGACCCAGTACTTC.

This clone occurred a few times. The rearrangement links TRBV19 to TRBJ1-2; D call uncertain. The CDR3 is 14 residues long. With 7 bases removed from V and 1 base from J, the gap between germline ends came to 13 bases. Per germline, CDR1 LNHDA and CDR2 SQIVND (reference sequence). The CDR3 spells CASTTGAVNYGYTF. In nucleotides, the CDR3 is TGTGCCAGTACGACCGGAGCCGTTAACTATGGCTACACCTTC.

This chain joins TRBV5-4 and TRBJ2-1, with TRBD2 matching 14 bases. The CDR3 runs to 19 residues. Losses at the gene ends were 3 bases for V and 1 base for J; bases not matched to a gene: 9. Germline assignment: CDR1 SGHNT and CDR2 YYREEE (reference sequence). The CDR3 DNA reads TGTGCCAGCAGCTCCCCCGGGACTAGCGGGAGCCTATCCTACAATGAGCAGTTCTTC. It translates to CASSSPGTSGSLSYNEQFF.